A single sample gave rise to the 29 T cell receptor beta chains below, sequenced in a study of cytomegalovirus exposure and HLA in healthy donors. The primer mix had 60 Vbeta and 13 Jbeta primers. The protocol was immunoSEQ multiplex PCR, while the TCRdb copy is restricted to in-frame clones and leaves out a portion. Of 150,000 to 200,000 clones detected, around 81% appear once; the ten largest clones hold around 2%. Sequencing was performed on PBMCs. These receptors were obtained from a man in his late teens or twenties in good health and CMV-seronegative.

This clone appeared a few times. The chain employs TRBV18 and TRBJ2-3; D gene uncertain. The CDR3 spans 13 residues. In germline, CDR1 is KGHSH, CDR2 LQKENI. V lost 2 bases and J lost 0, with 3 bases in between. The DNA of the CDR3 is TGTGCCAGCTCACCATCTAGCACAGATACGCAGTATTTT. It translates to CASSPSSTDTQYF.

J is TRBJ2-1 and V is TRBV28; weak D call: TRBD2 (5 bases). Germline CDR1 reads MDHEN; CDR2 reads SYDVKM. The CDR3 loop spans 16 amino acids. Trimming stripped 7 bases from V and 6 bases from J, with 22 bases between. CDR3 in DNA: TGTGCCAGCACCGGTTCGGTCCCCGGAGGAAGCAATGAGCAGTTCTTC. This codes for CASTGSVPGGSNEQFF.

There are a few counts of this clone. The chain recombines TRBV5-6 with TRBJ2-5; TRBD2 matches 13 bases. Trimming at V came to 5 bases and at J to 6 bases, leaving 7 bases not matched to a gene. Germline V CDR1 and CDR2: SGHDT, YYEEEE. The CDR3 covers 15 residues. The CDR3 region is CASSPMTSGRQTQYF. CDR3 DNA: TGTGCCAGCAGTCCTATGACTAGCGGGAGGCAGACCCAGTACTTC.

The chain uses TRBV4-3 and TRBJ2-7; no reliable D call. V was clipped by 1 base and J by 3 bases, with 7 bases between them. CDR3 length equals 13 residues. Germline CDR1 and CDR2: LGHNA and YSLEER. CDR3 sequence: CASSQAVSYEQYF. The DNA of the CDR3 is TGCGCCAGCAGCCAAGCCGTCAGCTACGAGCAGTACTTC.

The CDR3 loop is CASSQLAGGNANTGELFF. The CDR3 DNA reads as TGTGCCAGCAGCCAGCTAGCGGGGGGAAACGCGAACACCGGGGAGCTGTTTTTT. The rearrangement uses TRBV4-2 and TRBJ2-2; TRBD2 matches 11 bases. The CDR3 is made up of 18 amino acids. The V gene end was trimmed by 3 bases and the J gene end by 0 bases; junction bases not matched to a gene: 6. The germline CDR1 and CDR2 sequences are LGHNA and YNFKEQ.

J is TRBJ2-3 and V is TRBV5-4; D ambiguous. The germline V gene has CDR1 SGHNT and CDR2 YYREEE (reference sequence). This CDR3 comprises 16 residues. V was trimmed by 0 bases and J by 6 bases, leaving 17 bases between them. The CDR3 DNA is TGTGCCAGCAGCTTGGTTGGTCGCGGCTCCGGTGATACGCAGTATTTT. Protein product: CASSLVGRGSGDTQYF.

The V gene is TRBV15, the J gene TRBJ2-6; 9 bases fit TRBD1. CDR3 size: 17 residues. Germline CDR1 and CDR2: LNHNV and YYDKDF (reference sequence). With V trimmed by 6 bases and J by 0 bases, 6 bases remained unmatched. The CDR3, as DNA: TGTGCCACCAGTGTGGACAGGGGCATCTCTGGGGCCAACGTCCTGACTTTC. Its protein product is CATSVDRGISGANVLTF.

The V call is TRBV11-3, the J call TRBJ2-7; 12 bases line up with TRBD2. CDR3 size: 19 residues. With 1 base clipped from V and 1 base from J, the junction kept 11 bases outside the gene matches. From germline, CDR1 is SGHNT and CDR2 YENEEA. This chain's CDR3 is CASSLGGLLAGGPSYEQYF. CDR3 sequence (DNA): TGTGCCAGCAGCTTAGGGGGGTTACTAGCGGGAGGTCCATCCTACGAGCAGTACTTC.

V gene TRBV7-2 combines with J gene TRBJ1-2; D gene ambiguous. This CDR3 contains 12 residues. Looked up from germline, CDR1 is SGHTA and CDR2 is FQGNSA. Trimming stripped 5 bases from V and 6 bases from J, with 10 bases between. CDR3 residues: CASSPRRDGYTF. CDR3 bases: TGTGCCAGCAGCCCTCGGAGGGATGGCTACACCTTC.

In this sample, this clone turned up once. The rearrangement links TRBV6-5 to TRBJ1-6; D is possibly TRBD1 (6 bases). This CDR3 has 12 residues. V was pared by 7 bases and J by 7 bases, with 8 bases between. CDR1 is MNHEY and CDR2 is SVGAGI in the germline V gene. The CDR3 DNA follows: TGTGCCAGCACGGACAGAAATTCACCCCTCCACTTT. Protein product: CASTDRNSPLHF.

V is TRBV28 and J is TRBJ2-5; 8 bases match TRBD2. The J call may be mistaken, given a closer DNA end match to TRBJ2-7. Germline CDR1 reads MDHEN; CDR2 reads SYDVKM. This CDR3 contains 14 residues. CDR3 in DNA: TGTGCCAGCAGTCTGGGACTAGGTTTGTACGAGCAGTACTTC. Translation: CASSLGLGLYEQYF.

This clone was counted only a few times. The J gene is TRBJ2-7, the V gene TRBV4-1; TRBD2 matches at 16 bases. Looked up from germline, CDR1 is MGHRA and CDR2 is YSYEKL. The CDR3 consists of 19 residues. The J segment lost 5 bases and the V segment lost 0 bases, leaving 10 bases of the junction unmatched. The CDR3 reads CASSQDEGLAGGAPNEQYF. In DNA form, the CDR3 reads TGCGCCAGCAGCCAAGACGAGGGACTAGCGGGGGGGGCCCCCAACGAGCAGTACTTC.

The genes are TRBV7-2 and TRBJ1-4, with D unclear. This CDR3 comprises 15 residues. Trimming shortened V by 5 bases and J by 6 bases, and 16 bases separated the two germline ends. Per the germline V gene, CDR1 is SGHTA and CDR2 is FQGNSA. CDR3 DNA: TGTGCCAGCAGCAGGGCGTTTGGCGGGGATGAAAAACTGTTTTTT. Encoded protein: CASSRAFGGDEKLFF.

This clone was counted between two and nine times. The chain couples TRBV6-5 to TRBJ2-7; tentatively, D is TRBD1 (5 bases). CDR1 and CDR2 (germline): MNHEY, SVGAGI. V lost 2 bases, J lost 0 bases, and 14 bases lay in between. This CDR3 region has 16 residues. The DNA for the CDR3 is TGTGCCAGCAGTTACACACTAACAGGATTCTCCTACGAGCAGTACTTC. It is translated as CASSYTLTGFSYEQYF.

The V and J genes are TRBV5-1 and TRBJ2-6, with 10 bases matching TRBD2. V was clipped by 0 bases and J by 2 bases; unmatched bases: 8. The length of the CDR3 is 19 residues. In germline, CDR1 is SGHRS, CDR2 YFSETQ. CDR3 sequence: CASSLGPSSGRAGANVLTF. DNA of the CDR3: TGCGCCAGCAGCTTGGGACCCTCTAGCGGGAGAGCTGGGGCCAACGTCCTGACTTTC. The full variable domain, in which reference TRBV5-1 and TRBJ2-6 provide the parts outside the CDR3, is KAGVTQTPRYLIKTRGQQVTLSCSPISGHRSVSWYQQTPGQGLQFLFEYFSETQRNKGNFPGRFSGRQFSNSRSEMNVSTLELGDSALYLCASSLGPSSGRAGANVLTFGAGSRLTVL.

With respect to this clone: The junction does not match germline at one end; this may be a read error. The J gene is TRBJ1-5, the V gene TRBV5-1; D is unclear. This CDR3 has 14 residues. CDR1 and CDR2 from the germline V gene are SGHRS and YFSETQ. In DNA, the CDR3 is TGTGCCAGCAGCTTGATCGTAGACAATCAGCCCCAGCATTTT. Protein sequence: CASSLIVDNQPQHF.

The chain has TRBV6-5 and TRBJ2-1, with 11 bases that match TRBD2. The CDR3 length is 16 residues. Germline CDR1 and CDR2: MNHEY and SVGAGI. V dropped 4 bases and J dropped 2; count of bases not matched to a gene: 4. The CDR3 sequence: CASSLSSGGPYNEQFF. The CDR3, as DNA: TGTGCCAGCAGTTTATCTAGCGGGGGGCCCTACAATGAGCAGTTCTTC.

In the case of this clone: At one boundary the junction diverges from the germline segment, which might be a read error. The chain links TRBV7-2 to TRBJ2-4, with TRBD2 matching 11 bases. Per the germline V gene, CDR1 is SGHTA and CDR2 is FQGNSA. The CDR3 extends over 14 amino acids. The CDR3 region is CASSIAGGRNIQYF. Here the CDR3 DNA reads TGTGCCAGCAGCATAGCGGGGGGGCGAAACATTCAGTACTTC.

The V call is TRBV6-1, the J call TRBJ1-5, with D unclear. Germline V CDR1 and CDR2: MNHNS, SASEGT. The CDR3 sequence is 15 residues long. V was trimmed by 1 base and J by 6 bases, leaving 13 bases between them. The CDR3 coding sequence is TGTGCCAGCAGTGAAGGTAGCGGAGGGCGTCAGCCCCAGCATTTT. Amino acids: CASSEGSGGRQPQHF.

V usage is TRBV12-1 and J usage is TRBJ2-1; TRBD2 is the table's D call and was not checked against the DNA. TRBV12-1 is described as a pseudogene. This CDR3 has 15 residues. The CDR3: CASSPSSGSNNEQFF. The DNA of the CDR3 is TGTGCCAGCAGCCCCTCTAGCGGGAGCAACAATGAGCAGTTCTTC.

The V and J genes are TRBV28 and TRBJ1-1, with D possibly being TRBD1 (5 bases). In germline, CDR1 is MDHEN, CDR2 SYDVKM. This CDR3 is 14 amino acids long. V was pared by 3 bases and J by 3 bases, with 11 bases between. This CDR3 is CASSFHRGDTEAFF. The CDR3 nucleotides are TGTGCCAGCAGTTTTCATCGGGGGGACACTGAAGCTTTCTTT.

V is TRBV4-2 and J is TRBJ2-7; TRBD1 matches at 8 bases. Germline CDR1 reads LGHNA; CDR2 reads YNFKEQ. The trim removed 1 base at V and 6 bases at J, leaving 2 bases unmatched. The CDR3 runs 13 residues. CDR3 sequence reads: CASSQGQGSEQYF. CDR3 sequence (DNA): TGTGCCAGCAGCCAAGGACAGGGGAGCGAGCAGTACTTC.

This sequence joins TRBV15 and TRBJ1-2; D is possibly TRBD1 (5 bases). The CDR3 spans 14 residues. Germline V gene sequence: CDR1 LNHNV, CDR2 YYDKDF (reference sequence). Trimming stripped 1 base from V and 7 bases from J, with 13 bases between. The CDR3 sequence: CATSRAGKEGGYTF. The CDR3 nucleotides read TGTGCCACCAGCAGAGCAGGGAAGGAAGGTGGCTACACCTTC.

CDR3 bases: TGTGCCTCTCTTCACAGGGCAACTAATGAAAAACTGTTTTTT. Protein product: CASLHRATNEKLFF. V usage is TRBV30 and J usage is TRBJ1-4, with D maybe TRBD1 (6 bases). The V gene's germline CDR1 is GTSNPN and CDR2 SVGIG (reference sequence). The CDR3 loop spans 14 amino acids. Trimming removed 7 bases from V and 0 bases from J, with 12 bases in between.

This clone was observed a single time. The CDR3 is CASSSRQTYSGANVLTF. CDR3 sequence (DNA): TGTGCCAGCAGCTCACGACAGACGTACTCTGGGGCCAACGTCCTGACTTTC. The J gene is TRBJ2-6, the V gene TRBV13; a weak D match, TRBD1 (5 bases). This CDR3 region has 17 residues. Germline-derived CDR1 and CDR2 are PRHDT and FYEKMQ (reference sequence). Trimming removed 4 bases from V and 0 bases from J, with 13 bases in between.

J is TRBJ2-3 and V is TRBV7-2, with TRBD2 matching over 8 bases. In germline, CDR1 is SGHTA, CDR2 FQGNSA. V dropped 3 bases and J dropped 2; count of bases not matched to a gene: 1. The CDR3 is made up of 14 amino acids. This CDR3 is CASSFGLATDTQYF. The CDR3 DNA reads as TGTGCCAGCAGCTTCGGACTAGCCACAGATACGCAGTATTTT.

The chain carries TRBV7-2 and TRBJ2-3, with 9 nucleotides matching TRBD2. V dropped 6 bases and J dropped 0; count of bases not matched to a gene: 4. The CDR3 has 15 residues. Looked up from germline, CDR1 is SGHTA and CDR2 is FQGNSA. CDR3 sequence (DNA): TGTGCCAGCAGAGCTAGCGGGACTAGCACAGATACGCAGTATTTT. Protein sequence: CASRASGTSTDTQYF.

In regard to this clone: One end of the junction does not line up with germline, which may come from a read error. The rearrangement uses TRBV7-7 and TRBJ1-3; the D gene is possibly TRBD1 (5 bases). The germline V gene has CDR1 SSHAT and CDR2 FNYEAQ (reference sequence). This CDR3 contains 15 residues. CDR3 DNA sequence: TGTGCTAGCAGCTTCCGTCCGGGACTTGGAAACACCATATATTTT. As protein: CASSFRPGLGNTIYF.

There are a few counts of this clone. The chain carries TRBV6-6 and TRBJ2-7; 9 nucleotides align to TRBD2. Germline-derived CDR1 and CDR2 are MNHNY and SVGAGI (reference sequence). J was trimmed by 3 bases and V by 6 bases; bases with no gene match: 12. The CDR3 covers 16 residues. In nucleotides, the CDR3 is TGTGCCAGCAGCCCGTCTTTGGGCGGGAGGGTCTACGAGCAGTACTTC. Translating gives CASSPSLGGRVYEQYF.